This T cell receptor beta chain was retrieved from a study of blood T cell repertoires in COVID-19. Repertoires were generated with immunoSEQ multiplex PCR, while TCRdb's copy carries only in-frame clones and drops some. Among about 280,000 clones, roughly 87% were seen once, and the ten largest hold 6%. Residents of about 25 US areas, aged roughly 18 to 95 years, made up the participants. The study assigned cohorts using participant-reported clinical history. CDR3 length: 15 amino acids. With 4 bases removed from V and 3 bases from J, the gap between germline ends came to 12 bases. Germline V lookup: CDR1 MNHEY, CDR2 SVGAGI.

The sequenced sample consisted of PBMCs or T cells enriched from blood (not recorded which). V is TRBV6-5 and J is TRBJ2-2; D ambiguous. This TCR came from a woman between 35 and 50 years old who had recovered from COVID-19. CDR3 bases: TGTGCCAGCAGTTCTGTGGGCACTTACACCGGGGAGCTGTTTTTT. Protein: CASSSVGTYTGELFF.